The rows below give T cell receptor beta chains drawn from one sample of a study of T cell responses to AZD1222 COVID-19 vaccine. Assay used: immunoSEQ multiplex PCR; TCRdb lists only in-frame clones, some missing. The data contain approximately 190,000 clones, around 86% of them singletons. The sample was peripheral blood, taken on day 0 of MenACWY control vaccination. These receptors all stem from an adult in good health. Both conserved end residues are part of each CDR3. A D gene is named only where the DNA matches it firmly. Some rows mark clone size as missing; the rest say once, few, many or name a class of expanded clone.

V,size,J,D,DNA,CDR3
TRBV24-1,NA,TRBJ1-2,NA,TGTGCCACCAGTTTTCTCGCTGTGGATCCATACTATGGCTACACCTTC,CATSFLAVDPYYGYTF
TRBV9,NA,TRBJ2-7,NA,TGTGCCAGCAGCGGCGTAGATGGATCGGGACATGACTACGAGCAGTACTTC,CASSGVDGSGHDYEQYF
TRBV9,NA,TRBJ1-6,NA,TGTGCCAGCAGCGAGAGCCCCAATAATTCACCCCTCCACTTT,CASSESPNNSPLHF
TRBV7-3,few,TRBJ2-2,TRBD2,TGTGCCAGCAGCTTTAGCGGGAGATTTCGGACCGGGGAGCTGTTTTTT,CASSFSGRFRTGELFF
TRBV14,NA,TRBJ2-3,TRBD1,TGTGCCAGCAGCCAAGGAGGGACAGGGTTTTTATTCGGCACAGATACGCAGTATTTT,CASSQGGTGFLFGTDTQYF
TRBV18,NA,TRBJ1-6,TRBD1,TGTGCCAGCTCACGGGGGACAGCTCGAAATTCACCCCTCCACTTT,CASSRGTARNSPLHF
TRBV3-1/TRBV3-2,NA,TRBJ1-6,NA,TGTGCCAGCAGCCAAGGGTTTGGGGGGCCGGGTTCACCCCTCCACTTT,CASSQGFGGPGSPLHF
TRBV9,NA,TRBJ1-4,NA,TGTGCCAGCAGCGTAGGGGAATTAGGGGACGAAAAACTGTTTTTT,CASSVGELGDEKLFF
TRBV9,NA,TRBJ2-1,TRBD2,TGTGCCAGCAGCGTAGGTCTAGCGGGGTCCCCCTACAATGAGCAGTTCTTC,CASSVGLAGSPYNEQFF
TRBV4-3,NA,TRBJ1-1,NA,TGCGCCAGCAGCCAAAGTACAGGTCTAGAAGCTTTCTTT,CASSQSTGLEAFF
TRBV7-6,NA,TRBJ2-2,NA,TGTGCCAGCAGCTTGGGACATGGGGACGGGGAGCTGTTTTTT,CASSLGHGDGELFF
TRBV7-2,once,TRBJ2-7,TRBD2,TGTGCCAGCAGCGTGCTAGCGGCCTACGAGCAGTACTTC,CASSVLAAYEQYF
TRBV11-1,NA,TRBJ2-7,NA,TGTGCCAGCAGCCGAGAGGGCTACGAGCAGTACTTC,CASSREGYEQYF
TRBV5-6,NA,TRBJ2-7,NA,TGTGCCAGCAGCGGGGGCCCGTTCCTTAACTCCTACGAGCAGTACTTC,CASSGGPFLNSYEQYF
TRBV7-3,NA,TRBJ2-2,NA,TGTGCCAGCAGCCCGGGACTGATCACCGGGGAGCTGTTTTTT,CASSPGLITGELFF
TRBV3-1/TRBV3-2,once,TRBJ2-1,NA,TGTGCCAGCAGTAAAACGGCTTCTGGTGAGCAGTTCTTC,CASSKTASGEQFF
TRBV5-6,NA,TRBJ1-5,TRBD1,TGTGCCAGCAGCTTTTATTACAGGGGCAGCAATCAGCCCCAGCATTTT,CASSFYYRGSNQPQHF
TRBV12-3/TRBV12-4,NA,TRBJ1-5,NA,TGTGCCAGCAGCCCCGACACTTATCAGCCCCAGCATTTT,CASSPDTYQPQHF
TRBV7-6,NA,TRBJ1-4,NA,TGTGCCAGCAGCTTAGGTGGGGGGTATGTTGAAAAACTGTTTTTT,CASSLGGGYVEKLFF
TRBV10-3,NA,TRBJ2-6,TRBD2,TGTGCCATCAGTGAGTCGCTAGCGGGAGGCTCTGGGGCCAACGTCCTGACTTTC,CAISESLAGGSGANVLTF
TRBV30,NA,TRBJ1-6,NA,TGTGCCTGGAGCGACCTGGACAGTTCCTATAATTCACCCCTCCACTTT,CAWSDLDSSYNSPLHF
TRBV19,NA,TRBJ1-4,NA,TGTGCCAGTACCGAGGGGGGAGGAGAAAAACTGTTTTTT,CASTEGGGEKLFF
TRBV7-9,NA,TRBJ2-1,TRBD1,TGTGCCAGCAGGTCCGGGACAGGGGCGATAGGTGAGCAGTTCTTC,CASRSGTGAIGEQFF
TRBV7-9,NA,TRBJ1-6,NA,TGTGCCAGCAGACTTCAGGGTGATGAACCCCTCCACTTT,CASRLQGDEPLHF
TRBV5-1,NA,TRBJ1-4,TRBD1,TGCGCCAGCAGCTTGGGGTTCGGGACAGGGCGAGAAAAACTGTTTTTT,CASSLGFGTGREKLFF
TRBV5-4,NA,TRBJ2-1,TRBD2,TGTGCCAGCAGCTTATCGGGAGGTGGCAATGAGCAGTTCTTC,CASSLSGGGNEQFF
TRBV11-3,NA,TRBJ2-7,TRBD1,TGTGCCAGCAGCTTAGGCCCGACAGGGGATGGCTACGAGCAGTACTTC,CASSLGPTGDGYEQYF
TRBV7-3,NA,TRBJ2-7,TRBD1,TGTGCCAGCAGCTTCGGACAGGGAGAGTACGAGCAGTACTTC,CASSFGQGEYEQYF
TRBV10-3,NA,TRBJ1-1,NA,TGTGCCATCAGTGTCGAGATTAACACTGAAGCTTTCTTT,CAISVEINTEAFF
TRBV7-9,NA,TRBJ2-5,NA,TGTGCCAGCAGCACCCTGGGGGGGCCGCAAGAGACCCAGTACTTC,CASSTLGGPQETQYF
TRBV7-9,NA,TRBJ2-3,TRBD2,TGTGCCAGCAGCTCGGACCTAGGACTAGCGATCACAGATACGCAGTATTTT,CASSSDLGLAITDTQYF
TRBV15,NA,TRBJ1-5,NA,TGTGCCACCAGCAGTGGTCTTTTCTACGAAGAGCCCCAGCATTTT,CATSSGLFYEEPQHF
TRBV2,NA,TRBJ1-1,NA,TGTGCCAGTACATATATCACTGAAGCTTTCTTT,CASTYITEAFF
TRBV27,NA,TRBJ1-4,NA,TGTGCCAGCAGTTACGGCGGTCGTGCAACTAATGAAAAACTGTTTTTT,CASSYGGRATNEKLFF
TRBV10-1,NA,TRBJ1-1,NA,TGCGCCAGCAGTGAGTCTGAAGCTTTCTTT,CASSESEAFF
TRBV30,few,TRBJ1-6,TRBD1,TGTGCCTGGAGCGGGGACAGCAATAATTCACCCCTCCACTTT,CAWSGDSNNSPLHF
TRBV11-1,NA,TRBJ2-1,NA,TGTGCCAGCGTCGGAGCTTTCTCCTACAATGAGCAGTTCTTC,CASVGAFSYNEQFF
TRBV6-5,NA,TRBJ1-5,TRBD1,TGTGCCAGCAGAGGGACAGGGAAGCAGCCCCAGCATTTT,CASRGTGKQPQHF
TRBV19,NA,TRBJ2-1,TRBD2,TGTGCCAGTAGTACTCCGGGACTAGCGGGGGTATACAATGAGCAGTTCTTC,CASSTPGLAGVYNEQFF
TRBV27,NA,TRBJ1-4,NA,TGTGCCAGCAGTACGCAAACTAATGAAAAACTGTTTTTT,CASSTQTNEKLFF
TRBV24-1,NA,TRBJ1-4,TRBD1,TGTGCCACCAGTGAACCTTCCACAGGGGGAGGTGAAAAACTGTTTTTT,CATSEPSTGGGEKLFF
TRBV28,NA,TRBJ2-7,TRBD2,TGTGCCAGCAGTTCGGCTAGCGGGAGCGCCTACGAGCAGTACTTC,CASSSASGSAYEQYF
TRBV6-5,NA,TRBJ1-2,NA,TGTGCCAGCAGTTACTCGCCCAGTTATGGCTACACCTTC,CASSYSPSYGYTF
TRBV20-1,NA,TRBJ1-2,NA,TGCAGTATTCCGGCGAACTATGGCTACACCTTC,CSIPANYGYTF
TRBV27,NA,TRBJ2-5,TRBD1,TGTGCCAGCAGAGCCGGGACAGAAGAGACCCAGTACTTC,CASRAGTEETQYF
TRBV30,NA,TRBJ1-6,NA,TGTGCCTGGAGTGGGGTGAGCTCCTATAATTCACCCCTCCACTTT,CAWSGVSSYNSPLHF
TRBV7-8,once,TRBJ2-7,NA,TGTGCCAGCAGCCGAACTGGTTCCTACGAGCAGTACTTC,CASSRTGSYEQYF
TRBV28,NA,TRBJ2-3,TRBD2,TGTGCCAGTTGGACTTTGGCGGGGGGGTTTTCTACAGATACGCAGTATTTT,CASWTLAGGFSTDTQYF
TRBV28,NA,TRBJ1-5,NA,TGTGCCAGCAGTTTAGGTGCACGGGGAGGCAATCAGCCCCAGCATTTT,CASSLGARGGNQPQHF
TRBV19,NA,TRBJ1-4,NA,TGTGCCAGTAGTGCCCGACAAAGAAATGAAAAACTGTTTTTT,CASSARQRNEKLFF
TRBV3-1/TRBV3-2,NA,TRBJ1-1,NA,TGTGCCAGCAGCCAAGATCTGTTCGGTGGAGACACTGAAGCTTTCTTT,CASSQDLFGGDTEAFF
TRBV7-2,NA,TRBJ2-7,TRBD1,TGTGCCAGCAGCCCAACAGGGGGTATCTCCTACGAGCAGTACTTC,CASSPTGGISYEQYF
TRBV19,NA,TRBJ2-5,TRBD2,TGTGCCAGTAGTAAGGGACTAGCGGGGGGACCCCAAGAGACCCAGTACTTC,CASSKGLAGGPQETQYF
TRBV9,NA,TRBJ2-2,NA,TGTGCCAGCAGCGTAGACCGGGTTCACACCGGGGAGCTGTTTTTT,CASSVDRVHTGELFF
TRBV11-3,NA,TRBJ2-2,NA,TGTGCCAGCAGCTTAGGGGGTGCCGGGGAGCTGTTTTTT,CASSLGGAGELFF
TRBV10-3,once,TRBJ1-3,NA,TGTGCCATCAGCATCCCAAACACCATATATTTT,CAISIPNTIYF
TRBV11-2,once,TRBJ2-1,NA,TGTGCCAGCAGCTTAGATGGGGGGCTCAGGGATGAGCAGTTCTTC,CASSLDGGLRDEQFF
TRBV5-1,few,TRBJ2-1,NA,TGCGCCAGCAGCTTACAGGAGCAGGGTAACAATGAGCAGTTCTTC,CASSLQEQGNNEQFF